Presented here are 26 T cell receptor beta chains from one specimen sequenced in a study of cytomegalovirus exposure and HLA in healthy donors. Amplification used 60 Vbeta primers and 13 Jbeta primers. The table came from immunoSEQ multiplex PCR; TCRdb's copy has only in-frame clones and leaves some out. The sample has 55,000 to 75,000 clones. The source material was PBMCs. The receptor source for this set is a male donor in good health and CMV-seronegative.

The chain has TRBV6-6 and TRBJ2-5; TRBD2 is a possible D gene (5 bases). The V gene's germline CDR1 is MNHNY and CDR2 SVGAGI (reference sequence). The V gene lost 6 bases and the J gene lost 7 bases, with 21 bases spanning the gap. This CDR3 spans 15 amino acids. Here the CDR3 reads CASSGVDRPVGTQYF. CDR3 DNA: TGTGCCAGCAGCGGGGTGGACCGGCCGGTGGGGACCCAGTACTTC.

V is TRBV27 and J is TRBJ1-1; tentatively, D is TRBD1 (6 bases). This CDR3 contains 15 residues. Trimming stripped 5 bases from V and 5 bases from J, with 18 bases between. Germline CDR1 and CDR2: MNHEY and SMNVEV (reference sequence). The CDR3 region is CASSPPQGSVTEAFF. The DNA of the CDR3 is TGTGCCAGCAGTCCGCCACAGGGAAGCGTAACTGAAGCTTTCTTT.

The chain uses TRBV7-3 and TRBJ2-7; D unclear. V lost 5 bases, J lost 0 bases, and 11 bases lay in between. The germline CDR1 and CDR2 sequences are SGHTA and FQGTGA. CDR3 length: 14 residues. This chain's CDR3 is CASSVDASSYEQYF. CDR3 in DNA: TGTGCCAGCAGCGTCGACGCTAGCTCCTACGAGCAGTACTTC.

The V gene is TRBV4-1, the J gene TRBJ2-2; possibly TRBD2 for D (7 bases). CDR1 MGHRA and CDR2 YSYEKL come from the germline V gene. The CDR3 length is 14 residues. V lost 4 bases to trimming and J lost 5 bases, with 11 bases between them. The CDR3 DNA reads as TGCGCCAGCAGCCTCGGGGGGCAAACCGGGGAGCTGTTTTTT. It encodes CASSLGGQTGELFF.

This CDR3 is CASSLADSDYGYTF. The CDR3 DNA sequence: TGCGCCAGCAGCTTGGCGGACAGCGACTATGGCTACACCTTC. This chain links TRBV5-1 with TRBJ1-2; D is possibly TRBD1 (6 bases). The CDR3 consists of 14 residues. V dropped 0 bases and J dropped 3 bases, with 9 bases sitting between them. CDR1 is SGHRS, CDR2 YFSETQ, per germline.

The chain couples TRBV15 to TRBJ1-5; D unclear. With 1 base removed from V and 6 bases from J, the gap between germline ends came to 13 bases. This CDR3 is built from 15 residues. CDR1 LNHNV and CDR2 YYDKDF come from the germline V gene (reference sequence). The CDR3 sequence is CATSRGVEGGQPQHF. Written as DNA, the CDR3 is TGTGCCACCAGCAGAGGAGTTGAAGGAGGTCAGCCCCAGCATTTT.

The chain recombines TRBV28 with TRBJ2-5, with 9 bases lining up with TRBD1. The end of the DNA aligns better with TRBJ2-7, so the J call may be wrong. Germline lookup yields CDR1 MDHEN and CDR2 SYDVKM. This CDR3 comprises 15 residues. CDR3 residues: CASSFGTGLIYEQYF. The CDR3 DNA sequence: TGTGCCAGCAGTTTTGGGACAGGGCTTATCTACGAGCAGTACTTC.

As DNA, the CDR3 is TGCGCCAGCAGCTACGCGGGACTAGCGGGAGCCCCGGGGGCCGGGGAGCTGTTTTTT. This codes for CASSYAGLAGAPGAGELFF. The chain couples TRBV5-1 to TRBJ2-2; 14 bases fit TRBD2. This CDR3 has 19 amino acids. Germline V CDR1 and CDR2: SGHRS, YFSETQ. Unmatched junction bases numbered 13, after V lost 3 bases and J lost 6 bases.

This sequence joins TRBV18 and TRBJ2-2, with 7 bases matching TRBD1. Looked up from germline, CDR1 is KGHSH and CDR2 is LQKENI. This CDR3 region has 13 residues. With V trimmed by 6 bases and J by 5 bases, 3 bases remained unmatched. The CDR3, as DNA: TGTGCCAGCTCCCAGACAGGGACCGGGGAGCTGTTTTTT. Its translation is CASSQTGTGELFF.

The V and J genes are TRBV7-9 and TRBJ2-3; 8 nucleotides agree with TRBD2. Trimming removed 4 bases from V and 4 bases from J; junction bases left unmatched: 10. The length of the CDR3 is 16 residues. Per the germline V gene, CDR1 is SEHNR and CDR2 is FQNEAQ (reference sequence). The CDR3 nucleotides read TGTGCCAGCAGCTCAGGACTAGCTGGGGAGGCAGATACGCAGTATTTT. This encodes CASSSGLAGEADTQYF.

CDR3 sequence (DNA): TGCGCCAGCAGCAGGGGCGACTTGAGGACCGGGGAGCTGTTTTTT. Translated: CASSRGDLRTGELFF. This sequence joins TRBV5-1 and TRBJ2-2, with D perhaps TRBD1 (5 bases). V gave up 4 bases and J gave up 5 bases, with 15 bases separating them. This CDR3 comprises 15 residues. CDR1 is SGHRS and CDR2 is YFSETQ in the germline V gene. The whole variable domain, filled in from reference TRBV5-1 and TRBJ2-2, reads KAGVTQTPRYLIKTRGQQVTLSCSPISGHRSVSWYQQTPGQGLQFLFEYFSETQRNKGNFPGRFSGRQFSNSRSEMNVSTLELGDSALYLCASSRGDLRTGELFFGEGSRLTVL.

This chain joins TRBV2 and TRBJ1-2, with TRBD1 identical over 10 bases. J lost 5 bases, V lost 8 bases, and 8 bases had no gene match. This CDR3 contains 14 residues. In germline, CDR1 is SNHLY, CDR2 FYNNEI. The CDR3 DNA reads TGTGCCAGCTCAACCAGGACAGGGGGTTATGGCTACACCTTC. Protein product: CASSTRTGGYGYTF.

The chain uses TRBV6-1 and TRBJ2-7, with 7 bases fitting TRBD1. Germline loops: CDR1 MNHNS, CDR2 SASEGT. This CDR3 region has 14 residues. The ends lost 4 bases at V and 2 bases at J; junction bases unmatched: 5. CDR3 loop: CASSVDREPYEQYF. The CDR3 DNA reads as TGTGCCAGCAGTGTAGACAGGGAGCCCTACGAGCAGTACTTC.

Regarding this clone: The junction shows a germline mismatch at one end, possibly a read error. This chain connects TRBV2 to TRBJ1-1; TRBD1 matches 9 bases. The CDR3 covers 14 residues. Germline CDR1 reads SNHLY; CDR2 reads FYNNEI. Here the CDR3 reads CASRGQGGGTEDFF. The DNA of the CDR3 is TGTGCCAGCAGGGGACAGGGCGGCGGGACTGAAGATTTCTTT.

J is TRBJ1-5 and V is TRBV19; 7 nucleotides match TRBD1. Trimming took 8 bases from V and 7 from J; bases not matched to a gene: 14. The CDR3 is 15 residues long. Germline V gene lookup returns CDR1 LNHDA and CDR2 SQIVND (reference sequence). CDR3 residues: CASAFLQGGNQPQHF. CDR3 DNA: TGTGCCAGTGCCTTCCTCCAGGGGGGTAACCAGCCCCAGCATTTT.

The CDR3 bases are TGTGCCAGTAGTATGTACCAGGGGGTTGAAAAACTGTTTTTT. Its protein product is CASSMYQGVEKLFF. V and J are TRBV19 and TRBJ1-4; 7 positions agree with TRBD1. The junction had 5 bases not matched to a gene; V was cut back by 3 bases and J by 7 bases. This CDR3 has 14 residues. Germline CDR1 is LNHDA and CDR2 is SQIVND (reference sequence).

The chain is built from TRBV7-8 and TRBJ2-2; 8 bases agree with TRBD1. V lost 7 bases, J lost 7 bases, and 8 bases stayed unmatched. Germline V gene sequence: CDR1 SGHVS, CDR2 FQNEAQ. The CDR3 sequence is 14 residues long. CDR3 loop: CASISGGFDGELFF. The CDR3 nucleotides read TGTGCCAGCATATCAGGGGGCTTCGACGGGGAGCTGTTTTTT. Drawing the rest from reference TRBV7-8 and TRBJ2-2, the complete variable domain is GAGVSQSPRYKVAKRGQDVALRCDPISGHVSLFWYQQALGQGPEFLTYFQNEAQLDKSGLPSDRFFAERPEGSVSTLKIQRTQQEDSAVYLCASISGGFDGELFFGEGSRLTVL.

J is TRBJ1-2 and V is TRBV10-3; a possible D gene is TRBD1 (5 bases). The CDR3 sequence is 16 residues long. CDR1 and CDR2 from the germline V gene are ENHRY and SYGVKD. V dropped 0 bases and J dropped 5 bases, with 16 bases sitting between them. The CDR3, as DNA: TGTGCCATCAGTGAGTCGACTCGGGGGGGAGTGTATGGCTACACCTTC. Its protein is CAISESTRGGVYGYTF.

V gene TRBV4-1 combines with J gene TRBJ1-2; maybe TRBD1 (6 bases). This CDR3 spans 16 amino acids. V lost 4 bases and J 5 bases, leaving 20 bases between the germline ends. Germline assignment: CDR1 MGHRA and CDR2 YSYEKL. In DNA, the CDR3 is TGCGCCAGCAGCCTCGGGGACACAGCTAATACATATGGCTACACCTTC. It codes for CASSLGDTANTYGYTF.

The CDR3 DNA follows: TGTGCCAGTAGTATAAGTGGGGCCGGGGCCAACGTCCTGACTTTC. As protein: CASSISGAGANVLTF. The genes are TRBV19 and TRBJ2-6; tentative D call: TRBD1 (5 bases). CDR3 length equals 15 residues. The germline V gene encodes CDR1 LNHDA and CDR2 SQIVND (reference sequence). Trimming left V 2 bases short and J 4 bases short, with 9 bases between.

With regard to this clone: This CDR3 is also generated by other DNA sequences in the sample. J is TRBJ1-2 and V is TRBV4-3, with D possibly being TRBD1 (5 bases). Germline CDR1 reads LGHNA; CDR2 reads YSLEER. Trimming stripped 1 base from V and 8 bases from J, with 23 bases between. This CDR3 contains 17 residues. CDR3 bases: TGCGCCAGCAGCCAAGGCCTAGGGGTAACCTGGCTAGGCGGCTACACCTTC. Translation: CASSQGLGVTWLGGYTF.

This chain connects TRBV4-2 to TRBJ2-1; unclear D gene. There are 13 residues in the CDR3. Germline CDR1 is LGHNA and CDR2 is YNFKEQ. V dropped 4 bases and J dropped 5 bases, with 9 bases sitting between them. The CDR3 loop is CASSLSPDNEQFF. The DNA of the CDR3 is TGTGCCAGCAGCCTTTCCCCGGACAATGAGCAGTTCTTC.

The chain has TRBV18 and TRBJ1-1; a weak D match, TRBD1 (6 bases). The V and J ends lost 1 base and 0 bases respectively, with 9 bases between them. The CDR3 consists of 15 residues. The germline gives CDR1 KGHSH, CDR2 LQKENI. The CDR3 DNA is TGTGCCAGCTCACCACTGGACAGTATGAACACTGAAGCTTTCTTT. This gives the protein CASSPLDSMNTEAFF. The complete variable domain, with remaining parts taken from reference TRBV18 and TRBJ1-1, reads NAGVMQNPRHLVRRRGQEARLRCSPMKGHSHVYWYRQLPEEGLKFMVYLQKENIIDESGMPKERFSAEFPKEGPSILRIQQVVRGDSAAYFCASSPLDSMNTEAFFGQGTRLTVV.

The chain employs TRBV10-3 and TRBJ2-7, with D perhaps matching TRBD2 (6 bases). Germline V gene data show CDR1 as ENHRY and CDR2 as SYGVKD. The CDR3 has 15 amino acids. V was cut by 3 bases and J by 0 bases, with 12 bases left in between. As DNA, the CDR3 is TGTGCCATCAGTGACGCTAGCGTAAGCTCCTACGAGCAGTACTTC. It specifies CAISDASVSSYEQYF.

J is TRBJ2-5 and V is TRBV5-1; D is undetermined. V shed 0 bases and J shed 2 bases, with 5 bases lying between them. This CDR3 contains 13 residues. The germline gives CDR1 SGHRS, CDR2 YFSETQ. CDR3 protein: CASSLALQETQYF. CDR3 nucleotides: TGCGCCAGCAGCTTGGCCCTTCAAGAGACCCAGTACTTC. Combining the CDR3 with reference TRBV5-1 and TRBJ2-5 gives the whole variable domain KAGVTQTPRYLIKTRGQQVTLSCSPISGHRSVSWYQQTPGQGLQFLFEYFSETQRNKGNFPGRFSGRQFSNSRSEMNVSTLELGDSALYLCASSLALQETQYFGPGTRLLVL.

The rearrangement uses TRBV15 and TRBJ1-2, with D tentatively TRBD1 (5 bases). V gave up 5 bases and J gave up 7 bases, with 11 bases separating them. Germline lookup yields CDR1 LNHNV and CDR2 YYDKDF (reference sequence). The CDR3 spans 12 residues. CDR3 amino acids: CATSPQGSGYTF. CDR3 bases: TGTGCCACCAGCCCCCAGGGTTCTGGCTACACCTTC.